One and the same sample provided the 11 T cell receptor beta chains below, sequenced in a study of blood T cell repertoires in COVID-19. Data came from immunoSEQ multiplex PCR; TCRdb stores just in-frame clones and leaves some out. Of over 65,000 clones in the sample, around 87% are singletons; the top ten hold under 1.2%. Sequenced sample: peripheral blood. Receptors were obtained from a human donor in a cohort sampled during active COVID-19.

The V call is TRBV6-2 or TRBV6-3, the J call TRBJ1-2; 8 bases agree with TRBD1. With V trimmed by 7 bases and J by 9 bases, 19 bases remained unmatched. The CDR3 covers 16 residues. Germline CDR1 and CDR2: MNHEY and SVGEGT. CDR3 nucleotide sequence: TGTGCCAGCACCCCCCCTGGAGGTACAGGGGGAGAGAGCTACACCTTC. Its protein is CASTPPGGTGGESYTF.

This chain connects TRBV18 to TRBJ2-1; a possible D gene is TRBD2 (5 bases). The CDR3 is 13 residues long. V was pared by 6 bases and J by 8 bases, with 14 bases between. Germline lookup yields CDR1 KGHSH and CDR2 LQKENI. CDR3 sequence (DNA): TGTGCCAGCTCCCGGACTGTTATGGATGAGCAGTTCTTC. This gives the protein CASSRTVMDEQFF.

The rearrangement uses TRBV25-1 and TRBJ2-7, with 8 nucleotides matching TRBD1. Trimming at V came to 4 bases and at J to 6 bases, leaving 5 bases not matched to a gene. This CDR3 contains 13 residues. Germline V gene lookup returns CDR1 MGHDK and CDR2 SYGVNS. The CDR3 DNA sequence: TGTGCCAGCAGTGGACAGGGGAAGGGCGAGCAGTACTTC. Its protein product is CASSGQGKGEQYF.

This clone was observed a single time. V gene TRBV28 combines with J gene TRBJ2-1, with TRBD2 matching 8 bases. Germline-derived CDR1 and CDR2 are MDHEN and SYDVKM. V was clipped by 7 bases and J by 1 base; unmatched bases: 9. This CDR3 has 16 residues. The CDR3 coding sequence is TGTGCCAGCATCTCACCTGCGGGAGGATCCTACAATGAGCAGTTCTTC. Translated, it gives CASISPAGGSYNEQFF.

This chain joins TRBV6-6 and TRBJ1-2; D not certain. Trimming left V 2 bases short and J 3 bases short, with 13 bases between. From germline, CDR1 is MNHNY and CDR2 SVGAGI (reference sequence). The CDR3 contains 15 residues. The CDR3 region has the DNA TGTGCCAGCAGTTACCTTCAAATTAGTGACTATGGCTACACCTTC. Amino acid sequence: CASSYLQISDYGYTF.

The rearrangement joins TRBV29-1 to TRBJ1-1; TRBD1 matches 8 bases. The CDR3 has 12 amino acids. Germline trimming cut 3 bases from V and 5 bases from J; bases unmatched to any gene: 2. Germline V gene sequence: CDR1 SQVTM, CDR2 ANQGSEA. CDR3 loop: CSVERTGTEAFF. CDR3 nucleotides: TGCAGCGTTGAGCGGACAGGGACTGAAGCTTTCTTT.

V gene TRBV28 combines with J gene TRBJ1-2, with D possibly TRBD1 on 5 matching bases. The CDR3 totals 13 residues. The germline CDR1 and CDR2 sequences are MDHEN and SYDVKM. V was pared by 7 bases and J by 6 bases, with 15 bases between. CDR3 coding DNA: TGTGCCAGCAACCCCCGGGGGTACGATGGCTACACCTTC. This encodes CASNPRGYDGYTF.

This chain joins TRBV14 and TRBJ1-2, with D unresolved. Germline assignment: CDR1 SGHDN and CDR2 FVKESK. The CDR3 sequence is 12 residues long. Deletions cut 4 bases from V and 8 bases from J, with 11 bases between. In nucleotides, the CDR3 is TGTGCCAGCAGCCGGTTCTTGAGGGGCTACACCTTC. Its protein product is CASSRFLRGYTF.

V gene TRBV13 combines with J gene TRBJ2-1; 7 nucleotides match TRBD1. The CDR3 runs 15 residues. V trimming: 4 bases; J trimming: 4 bases; junction bases outside the gene matches: 7. CDR1 and CDR2 from the germline V gene are PRHDT and FYEKMQ (reference sequence). The CDR3 reads CASSSKQGRYNEQFF. The CDR3 bases are TGTGCCAGCAGCTCCAAACAGGGGAGATACAATGAGCAGTTCTTC.

The rearrangement links TRBV9 to TRBJ1-3; D remains unclear. The CDR3 is made up of 15 amino acids. Germline V gives CDR1 SGDLS, CDR2 YYNGEE. Trimming left V 0 bases short and J 0 bases short, with 7 bases between. The CDR3 loop is CASSVGGLSGNTIYF. The CDR3 bases are TGTGCCAGCAGCGTAGGTGGGCTCTCTGGAAACACCATATATTTT.

The table lists this clone with a few counts. The chain has TRBV6-2 or TRBV6-3 and TRBJ1-5; D ambiguous. Trimming left V 5 bases short and J 1 base short, with 6 bases between. CDR3 length equals 13 residues. Looked up from germline, CDR1 is MNHEY and CDR2 is SVGEGT. The CDR3 DNA is TGTGCCAGCAGTCCGCAGAGCAATCAGCCCCAGCATTTT. It translates to CASSPQSNQPQHF.